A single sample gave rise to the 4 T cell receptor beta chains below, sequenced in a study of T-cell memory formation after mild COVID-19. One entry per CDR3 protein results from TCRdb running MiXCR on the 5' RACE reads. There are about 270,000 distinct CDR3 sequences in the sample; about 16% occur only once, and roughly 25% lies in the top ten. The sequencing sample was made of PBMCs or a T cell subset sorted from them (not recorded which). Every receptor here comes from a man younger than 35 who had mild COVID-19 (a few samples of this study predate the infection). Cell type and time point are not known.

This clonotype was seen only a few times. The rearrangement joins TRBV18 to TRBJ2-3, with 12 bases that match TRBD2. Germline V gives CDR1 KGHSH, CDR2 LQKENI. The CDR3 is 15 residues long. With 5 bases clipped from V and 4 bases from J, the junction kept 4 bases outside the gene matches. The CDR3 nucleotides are TGTGCCAGCTCAAAGACTAGCGGGGGAGCAGATACGCAGTATTTT. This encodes CASSKTSGGADTQYF.

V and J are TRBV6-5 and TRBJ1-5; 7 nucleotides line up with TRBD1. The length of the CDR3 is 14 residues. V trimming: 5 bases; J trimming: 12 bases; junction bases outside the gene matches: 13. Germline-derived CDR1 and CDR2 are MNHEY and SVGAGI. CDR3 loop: CASSQGGAAALQHF. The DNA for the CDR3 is TGTGCCAGCAGTCAGGGGGGGGCTGCGGCTCTCCAGCATTTT.

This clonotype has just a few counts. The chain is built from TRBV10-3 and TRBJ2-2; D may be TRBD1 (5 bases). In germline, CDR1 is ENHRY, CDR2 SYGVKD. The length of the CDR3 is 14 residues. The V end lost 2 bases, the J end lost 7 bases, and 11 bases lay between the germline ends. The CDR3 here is CAISESRADGELFF. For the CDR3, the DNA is TGTGCCATCAGTGAGAGCAGGGCGGACGGGGAGCTGTTTTTT.

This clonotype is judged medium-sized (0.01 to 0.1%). CDR3 protein: CSARGDRADTQYF. CDR3 coding DNA: TGCAGTGCTAGAGGGGACAGGGCAGATACGCAGTATTTT. This chain uses TRBV20-1 with TRBJ2-3; 9 bases line up with TRBD1. Unmatched junction bases numbered 0, after V lost 1 base and J lost 4 bases. Germline assignment: CDR1 DFQATT and CDR2 SNEGSKA (reference sequence). The CDR3 is made up of 13 amino acids.